The clone carrying this T cell receptor beta chain occurred once. Repertoires were generated with immunoSEQ multiplex PCR, while TCRdb's copy carries only in-frame clones and drops some. The table shows about 150,000 clones, with about 88% occurring only once. The data derive from a study of blood T cell repertoires in COVID-19. Study-wide context: The United States, Italy and Spain were the sources of the acute and convalescent COVID-19 samples. PBMCs, B-cell-depleted T cells, or T cells were the source of the cDNA or gDNA that made up the material.

Germline loops: CDR1 SGHTA, CDR2 FQGNSA. This CDR3 comprises 15 residues. V was pared by 5 bases and J by 5 bases, with 11 bases of the junction left unmatched. The sequenced material came from peripheral blood. J is TRBJ1-1 and V is TRBV7-2, with 7 bases matching TRBD1. The source is a woman older than 75 with COVID-19, enrolled during active disease. The DNA of the CDR3 is TGTGCCAGCAGCCAAGCGGGTATGGGACAGACTGAAGCTTTCTTT. Encoded protein: CASSQAGMGQTEAFF.